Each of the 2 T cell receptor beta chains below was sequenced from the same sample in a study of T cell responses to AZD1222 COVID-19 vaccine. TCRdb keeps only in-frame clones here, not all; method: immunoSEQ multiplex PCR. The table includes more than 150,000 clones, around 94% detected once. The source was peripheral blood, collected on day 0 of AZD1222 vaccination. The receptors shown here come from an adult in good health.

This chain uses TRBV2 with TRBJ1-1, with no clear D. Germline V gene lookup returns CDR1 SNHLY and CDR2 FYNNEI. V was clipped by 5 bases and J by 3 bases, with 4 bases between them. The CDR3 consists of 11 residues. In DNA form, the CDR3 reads TGTGCCAGCAGTAAAGACACTGAAGCTTTCTTT. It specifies CASSKDTEAFF.

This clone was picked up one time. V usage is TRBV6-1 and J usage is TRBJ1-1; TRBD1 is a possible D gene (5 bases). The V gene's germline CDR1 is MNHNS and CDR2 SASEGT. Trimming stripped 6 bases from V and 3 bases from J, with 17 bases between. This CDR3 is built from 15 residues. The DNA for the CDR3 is TGTGCCAGCAGACAGCCGGGACGGGGATACACTGAAGCTTTCTTT. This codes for CASRQPGRGYTEAFF.